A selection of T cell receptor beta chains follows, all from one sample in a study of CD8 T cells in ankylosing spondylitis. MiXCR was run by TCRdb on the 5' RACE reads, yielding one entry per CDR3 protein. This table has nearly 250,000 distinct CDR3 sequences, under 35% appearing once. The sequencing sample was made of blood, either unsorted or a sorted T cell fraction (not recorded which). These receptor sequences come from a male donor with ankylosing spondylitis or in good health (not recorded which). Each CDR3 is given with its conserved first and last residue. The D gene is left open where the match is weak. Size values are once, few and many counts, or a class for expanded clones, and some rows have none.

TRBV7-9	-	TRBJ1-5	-	CASSLGGDNQPQHF	TGTGCCAGCAGCTTGGGGGGGGACAATCAGCCCCAGCATTTT
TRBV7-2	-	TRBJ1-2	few	CASSPRRGYYGYTF	TGTGCCAGCAGCCCCAGACGGGGGTACTATGGCTACACCTTC
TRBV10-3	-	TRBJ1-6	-	CAISDSTRNSPLHF	TGTGCCATCAGTGATTCCACCCGTAATTCACCCCTCCACTTT
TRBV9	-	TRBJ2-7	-	CASSVAGGAGYEQYF	TGTGCCAGCAGCGTAGCAGGCGGTGCGGGGTACGAGCAGTACTTC
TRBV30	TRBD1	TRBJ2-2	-	CAWTTGVVAGELFF	TGTGCCTGGACAACAGGGGTAGTGGCCGGGGAGCTGTTTTTT
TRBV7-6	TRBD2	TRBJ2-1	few	CASSSSSSSGGAWSEQFF	TGTGCCAGCAGCAGTAGCTCCTCTAGCGGGGGGGCCTGGAGTGAGCAGTTCTTC
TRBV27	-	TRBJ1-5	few	CASSSTRDPSNQPQHF	TGTGCCAGCAGTTCAACTCGGGACCCTAGCAATCAGCCCCAGCATTTT
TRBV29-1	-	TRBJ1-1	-	CSALSPVNTEAFF	TGCAGCGCCCTCAGCCCAGTGAACACTGAAGCTTTCTTT
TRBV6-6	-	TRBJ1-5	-	CASRRLQGQPQHF	TGTGCCAGCAGACGTCTACAGGGTCAGCCCCAGCATTTT
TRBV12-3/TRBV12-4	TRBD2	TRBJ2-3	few	CASSPPGLTTSTDTQYF	TGTGCCAGCAGCCCTCCGGGACTAACGACTAGCACAGATACGCAGTATTTT
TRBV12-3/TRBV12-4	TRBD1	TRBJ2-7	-	CASSPGQVSYEQYF	TGTGCCAGCAGCCCCGGACAGGTCTCCTACGAGCAGTACTTC
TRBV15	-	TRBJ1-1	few	CATSRERVWLVTEAFF	TGTGCCACCAGCAGAGAGAGGGTATGGTTGGTCACTGAAGCTTTCTTT
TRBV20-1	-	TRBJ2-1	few	CSARDRGQSDNEQFF	TGCAGTGCTAGAGATCGTGGCCAATCGGACAATGAGCAGTTCTTC
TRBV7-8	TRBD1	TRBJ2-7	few	CASSSGQGMHEQYF	TGTGCCAGCAGCTCGGGACAGGGGATGCACGAGCAGTACTTC
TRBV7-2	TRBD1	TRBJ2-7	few	CASSSRQGRYEQYF	TGTGCCAGCAGCTCCAGACAGGGACGGTACGAGCAGTACTTC
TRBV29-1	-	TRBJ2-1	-	CSVIWGVNEQFF	TGCAGCGTGATCTGGGGCGTCAATGAGCAGTTCTTC
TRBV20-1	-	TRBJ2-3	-	CSARDLGVMQYF	TGCAGTGCTAGAGATTTGGGAGTCATGCAGTATTTT
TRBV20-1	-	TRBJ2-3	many	CSAVVPVTDTQYF	TGCAGTGCAGTGGTGCCAGTCACAGATACGCAGTATTTT
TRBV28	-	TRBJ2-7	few	CASSSGGSGPFYEQYF	TGTGCCAGCAGTTCTGGCGGATCGGGTCCTTTCTACGAGCAGTACTTC
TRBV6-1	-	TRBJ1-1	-	CASSEAGGGTEAFF	TGTGCCAGCAGTGAAGCCGGGGGGGGCACTGAAGCTTTCTTT
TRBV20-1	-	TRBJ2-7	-	CSAREELAGEQYF	TGCAGTGCTAGAGAGGAACTAGCCGGCGAGCAGTACTTC
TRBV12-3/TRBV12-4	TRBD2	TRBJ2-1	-	CASSGASGYNEQFF	TGTGCCAGCAGTGGGGCTAGCGGCTACAATGAGCAGTTCTTC
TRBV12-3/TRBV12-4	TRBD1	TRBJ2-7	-	CASRARDRGYYEQYF	TGTGCCAGCAGGGCCCGGGACAGGGGGTATTACGAGCAGTACTTC
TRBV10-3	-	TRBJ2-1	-	CAISGDLRGEQFF	TGTGCCATCAGTGGTGACCTCCGGGGTGAGCAGTTCTTC
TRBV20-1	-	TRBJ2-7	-	CSARAGRGYEQYF	TGCAGTGCTAGAGCGGGTAGAGGGTACGAGCAGTACTTC
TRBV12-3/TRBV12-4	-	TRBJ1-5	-	CASSPDRVLGNQPQHF	TGTGCCAGCAGTCCCGACAGAGTCCTTGGCAATCAGCCCCAGCATTTT
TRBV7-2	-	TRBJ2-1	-	CASSHLGSYNEQFF	TGTGCCAGCAGCCACCTTGGATCGTACAATGAGCAGTTCTTC
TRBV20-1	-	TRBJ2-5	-	CSARGELSRRETQYF	TGCAGTGCTAGGGGGGAGTTGAGCCGAAGGGAGACCCAGTACTTC
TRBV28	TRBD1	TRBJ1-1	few	CASSLETGLGTEAFF	TGTGCCAGCAGTCTTGAGACAGGGCTAGGCACTGAAGCTTTCTTT
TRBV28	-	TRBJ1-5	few	CASSPQTGPTSNQPQHF	TGTGCCAGCAGTCCCCAGACTGGGCCGACTAGCAATCAGCCCCAGCATTTT
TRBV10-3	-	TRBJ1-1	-	CAISELGLGVGNEAFF	TGTGCCATCAGTGAGTTGGGACTGGGGGTGGGGAATGAAGCTTTCTTT
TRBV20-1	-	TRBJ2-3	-	CSARLGWEDTQYF	TGCAGTGCTAGGCTGGGGTGGGAAGATACGCAGTATTTT
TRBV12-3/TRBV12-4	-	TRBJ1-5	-	CASSPESGLVNQPQHF	TGTGCCAGCAGTCCTGAGTCGGGACTGGTCAATCAGCCCCAGCATTTT
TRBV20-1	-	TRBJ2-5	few	CSARDFGEDEETQYF	TGCAGTGCTAGAGATTTCGGAGAGGATGAAGAGACCCAGTACTTC
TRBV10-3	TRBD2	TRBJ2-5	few	CAIKPTSSGETQYF	TGTGCCATCAAACCGACTAGCTCAGGAGAGACCCAGTACTTC
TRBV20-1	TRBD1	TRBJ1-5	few	CSAAGQLSNQPQHF	TGCAGTGCGGCGGGACAGCTGAGCAATCAGCCCCAGCATTTT
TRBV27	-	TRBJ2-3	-	CASSFEGSTDTQYF	TGTGCCAGCAGTTTTGAGGGGAGCACAGATACGCAGTATTTT
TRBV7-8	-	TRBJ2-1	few	CASSLVSHVNNEQFF	TGTGCCAGCAGCTTAGTATCCCATGTGAACAATGAGCAGTTCTTC
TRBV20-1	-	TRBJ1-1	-	CSAEVTAPEAFF	TGCAGTGCGGAGGTGACTGCTCCTGAAGCTTTCTTT
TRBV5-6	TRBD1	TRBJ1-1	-	CASSPGGGKAFF	TGTGCCAGCAGCCCAGGGGGGGGGAAAGCTTTCTTT
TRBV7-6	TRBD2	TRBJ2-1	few	CASSLAHELAGGLEQFF	TGTGCCAGCAGCTTAGCGCATGAACTAGCGGGGGGGCTTGAGCAGTTCTTC
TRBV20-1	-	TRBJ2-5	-	CSAGLGAPQETQYF	TGCAGTGCTGGATTGGGGGCACCGCAAGAGACCCAGTACTTC
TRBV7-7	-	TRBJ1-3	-	CASSPGPGGSGNTIYF	TGTGCTAGCAGCCCCGGACCGGGAGGCTCTGGAAACACCATATATTTT
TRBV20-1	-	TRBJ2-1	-	CSARVVGTGNNEQFF	TGCAGTGCTAGAGTAGTTGGTACGGGGAACAATGAGCAGTTCTTC
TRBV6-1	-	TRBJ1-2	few	CASSPTVNYGYTF	TGTGCCAGCAGCCCCACAGTAAACTATGGCTACACCTTC
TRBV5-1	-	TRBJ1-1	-	CASSLEGTSNTEAFF	TGCGCCAGCAGCTTGGAAGGGACATCAAACACTGAAGCTTTCTTT
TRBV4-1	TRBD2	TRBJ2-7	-	CASSQELAGRYEQYF	TGCGCCAGCAGCCAAGAACTAGCGGGGAGGTACGAGCAGTACTTC
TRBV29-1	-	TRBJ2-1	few	CSVEGPQGNEQFF	TGCAGCGTTGAAGGACCTCAGGGGAATGAGCAGTTCTTC
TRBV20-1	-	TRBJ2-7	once	CSAREGIGVFDEQYF	TGCAGTGCTAGAGAGGGTATTGGGGTCTTTGACGAGCAGTACTTC
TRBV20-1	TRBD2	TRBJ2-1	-	CSALGLASSYNEQFF	TGCAGTGCCTTAGGACTAGCCAGCTCCTACAATGAGCAGTTCTTC
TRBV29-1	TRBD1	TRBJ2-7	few	CSVVGGQPSYEQYF	TGCAGCGTTGTAGGGGGCCAACCTTCCTACGAGCAGTACTTC
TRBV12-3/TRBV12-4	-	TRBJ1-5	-	CASSSSLGQDGQPQHF	TGTGCCAGCAGCTCCTCACTAGGGCAGGACGGTCAGCCCCAGCATTTT
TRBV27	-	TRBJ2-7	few	CASSLTRDGTYEQYF	TGTGCCAGCAGTTTAACTCGAGACGGCACCTACGAGCAGTACTTC
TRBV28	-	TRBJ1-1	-	CASSTSRGEAFF	TGTGCCAGCAGTACGTCACGGGGTGAAGCTTTCTTT
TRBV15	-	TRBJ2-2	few	CATSRDLRTGELFF	TGTGCCACCAGCAGAGATCTCCGAACCGGGGAGCTGTTTTTT
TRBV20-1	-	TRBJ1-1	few	CSARVSGVAEAFF	TGCAGTGCTAGAGTCTCAGGGGTAGCTGAAGCTTTCTTT
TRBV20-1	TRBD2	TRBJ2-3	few	CSARLAGGGDTQYF	TGCAGTGCTAGACTAGCGGGGGGGGGAGATACGCAGTATTTT
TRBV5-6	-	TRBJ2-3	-	CASSAAVVRGTDTQYF	TGTGCCAGCAGCGCAGCCGTGGTCCGAGGCACAGATACGCAGTATTTT
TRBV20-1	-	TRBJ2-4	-	CSARDRIAVTKNIQYF	TGCAGTGCTAGAGATCGGATAGCGGTGACCAAAAACATTCAGTACTTC
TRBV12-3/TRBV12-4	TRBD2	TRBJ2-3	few	CASSSQRGGRDTQYF	TGTGCCAGCAGTTCCCAGCGGGGGGGCCGGGATACGCAGTATTTT